A selection of T cell receptor beta chains follows, all from one sample in a study of beta chain features in type 1 diabetes. Produced via immunoSEQ multiplex PCR; TCRdb's table is partial and in-frame only. The profile covers roughly 400,000 clones, with around 14% appearing a single time and less than 0.04% taken by the ten largest. Sequenced material: naive CD4+ T cells from blood. These receptors originate from a man aged 30 to 39 in good health. Both conserved end residues are part of each CDR3. Each record gives: J gene, clone size, D gene, V gene, CDR3 protein, CDR3 DNA. A D gene is named only where the DNA matches it firmly. The size entry is marked missing in some rows and otherwise reads once, few, many or a size class.

TRBJ2-1 - - TRBV5-1 CASKGSYNEQFF TGCGCCAGCAAGGGATCCTACAATGAGCAGTTCTTC
TRBJ1-5 few - TRBV30 CAWSLGTRNQPQHF TGTGCCTGGAGTCTTGGGACGCGCAATCAGCCCCAGCATTTT
TRBJ1-2 - - TRBV29-1 CSVEGGGYTF TGCAGCGTTGAAGGAGGTGGCTACACCTTC
TRBJ1-2 - - TRBV29-1 CSVGRDYGYTF TGCAGCGTTGGGCGGGACTATGGCTACACCTTC
TRBJ2-3 - - TRBV21-1 CASSKVAEGSTDTQYF -
TRBJ2-3 few - TRBV30 CAWSVQAWGTTDTQYF TGTGCCTGGAGTGTACAAGCCTGGGGAACTACAGATACGCAGTATTTT
TRBJ2-1 few TRBD2 TRBV7-9 CASSQPQGLAGSAEQFF TGTGCCAGCAGCCAGCCCCAGGGACTAGCGGGCTCGGCTGAGCAGTTCTTC
TRBJ2-1 few - TRBV28 CASSTLEGWFF TGTGCCAGCAGCACCCTAGAGGGCTGGTTCTTC
TRBJ1-1 - - TRBV4-1 CASSQLGLREAFF TGCGCCAGCAGCCAACTGGGCCTGCGGGAAGCTTTCTTT
TRBJ2-1 few TRBD2 TRBV2 CASTLGGRVYNEQFF TGTGCCAGCACCCTGGGAGGGAGGGTATACAATGAGCAGTTCTTC
TRBJ2-1 - - TRBV5-6 CASSLGVSENEQFF TGTGCCAGCAGCTTGGGAGTTTCAGAGAATGAGCAGTTCTTC
TRBJ1-2 - - TRBV29-1 CSVEGQGYGYTF TGCAGCGTTGAAGGGCAGGGCTATGGCTACACCTTC
TRBJ2-3 - - TRBV6-5 CASLRPGTDTQYF TGTGCCTCTCTACGGCCCGGAACAGATACGCAGTATTTT
TRBJ2-5 few - TRBV9 CASSVGAFWETQYF TGTGCCAGCAGCGTAGGGGCCTTCTGGGAGACCCAGTACTTC
TRBJ2-2 few - TRBV7-9 CASSYSNRPGELFF TGTGCCAGCAGCTATTCCAATAGGCCCGGGGAGCTGTTTTTT
TRBJ2-1 few - TRBV14 CASSQVGWESVNEQFF TGTGCCAGCAGCCAAGTTGGCTGGGAATCGGTTAATGAGCAGTTCTTC
TRBJ2-5 few - TRBV2 CASSQGLEETQYF TGTGCCAGCAGCCAGGGTTTAGAAGAGACCCAGTACTTC
TRBJ2-1 - - TRBV4-1 CASSQDLIPDEQFF TGCGCCAGCAGCCAAGATCTGATCCCCGATGAGCAGTTCTTC
TRBJ2-1 - - TRBV7-2 CASSPSRISVAYNEQFF TGTGCCAGCAGCCCATCCCGGATTAGCGTTGCCTACAATGAGCAGTTCTTC
TRBJ2-1 - TRBD2 TRBV29-1 CSGTLLAHSYNEQFF TGCAGCGGCACATTACTAGCGCACTCCTACAATGAGCAGTTCTTC
TRBJ1-3 - - TRBV4-1 CASSQDPQGPGNTIYF TGCGCCAGCAGCCAAGATCCCCAGGGCCCTGGAAACACCATATATTTT
TRBJ2-7 - - TRBV19 CASSITTSYEQYF TGTGCCAGTAGCATTACCACCTCCTACGAGCAGTACTTC
TRBJ2-7 - - TRBV25-1 CASTERGGYEQYF TGTGCCAGCACCGAGAGAGGGGGCTACGAGCAGTACTTC
TRBJ1-5 - - TRBV12-5 CASAASVQPQHF TGTGCTAGTGCCGCCTCCGTTCAGCCCCAGCATTTT
TRBJ2-1 few - TRBV30 CAWSVVTGERQFF TGTGCCTGGAGTGTTGTTACAGGAGAGAGGCAGTTCTTC
TRBJ2-7 - TRBD1 TRBV25-1 CASSGSRTGMIAEQYF TGTGCCAGCAGTGGCTCTAGGACAGGGATGATCGCCGAGCAGTACTTC
TRBJ1-1 few - TRBV30 CAWSSEATTEAFF TGTGCCTGGAGTAGCGAGGCGACTACTGAAGCTTTCTTT
TRBJ1-2 few - TRBV4-1 CASSQPGQLYGYTF TGCGCCAGCAGCCAGCCAGGGCAGCTATATGGCTACACCTTC
TRBJ2-1 - - TRBV29-1 CSFSTGRKGYNEQFF TGCAGCTTTTCAACTGGACGGAAAGGATACAATGAGCAGTTCTTC
TRBJ1-5 few - TRBV30 CAWRQGENQPQHF TGTGCCTGGAGACAAGGAGAAAATCAGCCCCAGCATTTT
TRBJ2-5 - - TRBV5-4 CASSLGGTQYF TGTGCCAGCAGCTTGGGTGGCACCCAGTACTTC
TRBJ2-3 few - TRBV7-3 CASSEGRPSTDTQYF TGTGCCAGCAGCGAGGGACGGCCTAGCACAGATACGCAGTATTTT
TRBJ2-1 few TRBD2 TRBV4-3 CASSGTSGGFSYNEQFF TGCGCCAGCAGCGGAACTAGCGGGGGGTTCTCCTACAATGAGCAGTTCTTC
TRBJ2-3 few TRBD2 TRBV5-1 CASRHTSGTDTQYF TGCGCCAGCAGGCACACTAGCGGCACAGATACGCAGTATTTT
TRBJ1-3 - - TRBV14 CASRAGGNTIYF TGTGCCAGCAGGGCCGGAGGAAACACCATATATTTT
TRBJ1-1 - - TRBV23-1 CASSLTGHLNTEAFF TGCGCCAGCAGCCTGACGGGACACCTGAACACTGAAGCTTTCTTT
TRBJ2-5 - - TRBV5-4 CASSLRIDYQETQYF TGTGCCAGCAGCTTGAGAATCGACTACCAAGAGACCCAGTACTTC
TRBJ2-3 - TRBD2 TRBV10-3 CAISVGTSGAGTDTQYF TGTGCCATCAGTGTCGGGACTAGCGGGGCCGGCACAGATACGCAGTATTTT
TRBJ2-5 - TRBD1 TRBV27 CASSPWDRGRATQYF TGTGCCAGCAGTCCCTGGGACAGGGGGCGGGCGACCCAGTACTTC
TRBJ2-7 few - TRBV11-2 CASSHIYEQYF TGTGCCAGCAGCCACATCTACGAGCAGTACTTC
TRBJ2-1 few - TRBV6-5 CASSRNPVAANEQFF TGTGCCAGCAGCAGGAACCCCGTAGCAGCCAATGAGCAGTTCTTC
TRBJ2-5 - - TRBV5-4 CASSLNLRADYQETQYF TGTGCCAGCAGCTTAAACCTCCGGGCAGACTATCAAGAGACCCAGTACTTC
TRBJ1-4 - TRBD1 TRBV5-1 CATRTGGRHNEKLFF TGCGCCACCAGGACAGGGGGCAGACATAATGAAAAACTGTTTTTT
TRBJ2-5 - - TRBV6-5 CASSYSGKDQYF TGTGCCAGCAGTTACTCGGGGAAGGACCAGTACTTC
TRBJ2-5 few TRBD2 TRBV9 CASSVATSGGYQETQYF TGTGCCAGCAGCGTAGCTACTAGCGGGGGGTATCAAGAGACCCAGTACTTC